The 6 T cell receptor beta chains below were found in one sample sequenced in a study of T cell responses to AZD1222 COVID-19 vaccine. Clones were read by immunoSEQ multiplex PCR, and TCRdb kept only the in-frame ones, dropping some. The data show some 120,000 clones, roughly 88% seen once. Sequenced here: peripheral blood, sampled on day 0 of MenACWY control vaccination. The receptors derive from an adult in good health.

This chain connects TRBV5-1 to TRBJ2-3; 10 bases agree with TRBD2. The CDR3 extends over 16 amino acids. The germline CDR1 and CDR2 sequences are SGHRS and YFSETQ. V trimming: 0 bases; J trimming: 4 bases; junction bases outside the gene matches: 5. DNA for the CDR3: TGCGCCAGCAGCTTGGTGGCTAGCGGGAGTGCAGATACGCAGTATTTT. This gives the protein CASSLVASGSADTQYF.

This clone came up once. The chain couples TRBV5-6 to TRBJ2-1; either TRBD1 or TRBD2 may supply D (5 bases each). CDR1 is SGHDT, CDR2 YYEEEE, per germline. The CDR3 totals 16 residues. V lost 0 bases and J 0 bases, leaving 10 bases between the germline ends. CDR3 sequence: CASSLGDLSSYNEQFF. CDR3 in DNA: TGTGCCAGCAGCTTGGGGGACCTTAGCTCCTACAATGAGCAGTTCTTC.

V and J are TRBV5-4 and TRBJ2-2, with TRBD2 identical over 8 bases. Germline V gene data show CDR1 as SGHNT and CDR2 as YYREEE (reference sequence). This CDR3 contains 15 residues. The junction had 3 bases not matched to a gene; V was cut back by 2 bases and J by 3 bases. The CDR3 DNA reads as TGTGCCAGCAGCTTCCTAGCGGGTGACACCGGGGAGCTGTTTTTT. Amino acids: CASSFLAGDTGELFF.

The V call is TRBV7-2, the J call TRBJ1-6; D unresolved. The CDR3 loop spans 15 amino acids. The germline V and J ends were trimmed by 1 base and 6 bases, with 10 bases remaining between them. Germline V gene lookup returns CDR1 SGHTA and CDR2 FQGNSA. CDR3 in DNA: TGTGCCAGCAGCTTAGATTTCTTCGCTAATTCACCCCTCCACTTT. This codes for CASSLDFFANSPLHF.

The V and J genes are TRBV7-8 and TRBJ2-3; D is unresolved. Germline V gives CDR1 SGHVS, CDR2 FQNEAQ. CDR3 length equals 15 residues. V lost 4 bases, J lost 2 bases, and 13 bases lay in between. CDR3 residues: CASSYGSSYTDTQYF. The CDR3 nucleotides are TGTGCCAGCAGCTATGGGTCCTCCTACACAGATACGCAGTATTTT.

The chain combines TRBV7-8 with TRBJ1-5; D might be TRBD1 (5 bases). Trimming took off 2 bases at V and 6 bases at J, with 8 bases between the two ends. Germline loops: CDR1 SGHVS, CDR2 FQNEAQ. The length of the CDR3 is 13 residues. CDR3 protein: CASSLRQGQPQHF. The CDR3 DNA sequence: TGTGCCAGCAGCTTAAGGCAGGGTCAGCCCCAGCATTTT.